This is a list of T cell receptor beta chains from one sample in a study of T cells in Graves' hyperthyroidism and ophthalmopathy. TCRdb fed the multiplex PCR reads into MiXCR, producing one record per CDR3 protein. The sample includes around 600,000 distinct CDR3 sequences, roughly 16% seen only once; the top ten take roughly 3%. Material for sequencing was blood. These TCRs come from a woman aged 40 to 50 with Graves' ophthalmopathy. Both conserved end residues are part of each CDR3. The D gene is left open where the match is weak. For some rows the clone size is stated as once, few or many, or as a class when expanded; others skip it.

J	V	size	D	DNA	CDR3
TRBJ2-2	TRBV20-1	few	-	TGCAGTGCCCGATCCTGGGATCACACCGGGGAGCTGTTTTTT	CSARSWDHTGELFF
TRBJ1-2	TRBV18	many	-	TGTGCCAGCTCACCATTGACGGGCTATGGCTACACCTTC	CASSPLTGYGYTF
TRBJ1-6	TRBV11-2	few	-	TGTGCCAGCAGACGGGCAAACGAGGAGAATTCACCCCTCCACTTT	CASRRANEENSPLHF
TRBJ2-1	TRBV5-1	-	TRBD2	TGCGCCAGCAGCTTGGGATTTGACAGGACTAGCGTCAATGAGCAGTTCTTC	CASSLGFDRTSVNEQFF
TRBJ2-5	TRBV6-1	many	-	TGTGCCAGCAGTGAAGAAATCGGTGGGACGATTGGCAGCACCCAAGAGACCCAGTACTTC	CASSEEIGGTIGSTQETQYF
TRBJ2-5	TRBV18	-	-	TGTGCCAGCTCACCATGGGGGTCCAGGGGTGAGACCCAGTACTTC	CASSPWGSRGETQYF
TRBJ1-1	TRBV20-1	many	TRBD1	TGCAGTGCTAGAAGGGACAGCTTCCAAACTGAAGCTTTCTTT	CSARRDSFQTEAFF
TRBJ2-7	TRBV6-1	many	-	TGTGCCAGCACTAAAAGACAGGACCCTACCTACGAGCAGTACTTC	CASTKRQDPTYEQYF
TRBJ2-7	TRBV7-9	many	-	TGTGCCAGCAGCTCCGAGGGCGAGCAGTACTTC	CASSSEGEQYF
TRBJ2-1	TRBV2	few	TRBD2	TGTGCCAGCAGGGGGACTAGCGGGAGGGTTGGTGAGCAGTTCTTC	CASRGTSGRVGEQFF
TRBJ2-2	TRBV7-9	-	TRBD1	TGTGCCAGCAGAACAGGGGTTACCGGGGAGCTGTTTTTT	CASRTGVTGELFF
TRBJ2-5	TRBV20-1	many	TRBD1	TGCAGTGCTCTTGACAGGGATGAAGAGACCCAGTACTTC	CSALDRDEETQYF
TRBJ1-5	TRBV20-1	few	-	TGCAGTGCTAGTACAGGAACTAGCAATCAGCCCCAGCATTTT	CSASTGTSNQPQHF
TRBJ2-1	TRBV24-1	many	TRBD2	TGTGCCACCAGTGATTCAGCTAGCGGGACTGGTACATATGAGCAGTTCTTC	CATSDSASGTGTYEQFF
TRBJ1-4	TRBV5-1	many	-	TGCGCCAGCAGCTTGGGGGTGGCCACCAATGAAAAACTGTTTTTT	CASSLGVATNEKLFF
TRBJ2-3	TRBV5-1	many	TRBD2	TGCGCCAGTGCTAGCGGGTTCAGCACAGATACGCAGTATTTT	CASASGFSTDTQYF
TRBJ1-3	TRBV6-1	-	-	TGTGCCAGCAGTCGGGCGGGTCAACTCATCTCTGGAAACACCATATATTTT	CASSRAGQLISGNTIYF
TRBJ2-7	TRBV27	many	-	TGTGCCAGCAGTTTCAGGGGGCGCGGAATCGGACTAGCCTGGTATATAACCTACGAGCAGTACTTC	CASSFRGRGIGLAWYITYEQYF
TRBJ1-1	TRBV20-1	many	TRBD1	TGCAACAATACCGGACAGGCCGTTCTTGAAGCTTTCTTT	CNNTGQAVLEAFF
TRBJ1-2	TRBV20-1	many	-	TGCAGTGCTCCCGGGACGGGGATCTATGGCTACACCTTC	CSAPGTGIYGYTF
TRBJ2-5	TRBV5-1	many	-	TGCGCCAGCAGCTCCGGACTCGTACGCCTGGAGACCCAGTACTTC	CASSSGLVRLETQYF
TRBJ1-6	TRBV5-1	few	-	TGCGCCAGCAGCCTGGTCACAGGGAATTCACCCCTCCACTTT	CASSLVTGNSPLHF
TRBJ2-7	TRBV3-1	many	TRBD2	TGTGCCAGCAGTGACAGCGGGAGAGGGTACGAGCAGTACTTC	CASSDSGRGYEQYF